The 20 T cell receptor beta chains presented below share a single source sample, sequenced in a study of a mutant IDH1 vaccine in newly diagnosed glioma. These receptors are not linked to any known antigen. Time point specified: week 23, last vaccination. All doses held 300 ug of mutant IDH1 20-mer peptide, with topical imiquimod. The table came from immunoSEQ multiplex PCR; TCRdb's copy has only in-frame clones and leaves some out. The sample has some 26,000 clones, about four fifths seen once. Source: PBMCs, taken from a glioma patient whose treatment included an IDH1 peptide vaccine. The receptors derive from a woman in her twenties or thirties with glioma.

The rearrangement uses TRBV19 and TRBJ1-1; no firm D call. V lost 3 bases to trimming and J lost 0 bases, with 17 bases between them. Germline loops: CDR1 LNHDA, CDR2 SQIVND (reference sequence). The CDR3 length is 17 residues. CDR3 DNA: TGTGCCAGTAGTATCCATCGAGGGCCGAGGATGAACACTGAAGCTTTCTTT. Encoded protein: CASSIHRGPRMNTEAFF. Together with reference TRBV19 and TRBJ1-1, the CDR3 gives the full variable domain: DGGITQSPKYLFRKEGQNVTLSCEQNLNHDAMYWYRQDPGQGLRLIYYSQIVNDFQKGDIAEGYSVSREKKESFPLTVTSAQKNPTAFYLCASSIHRGPRMNTEAFFGQGTRLTVV.

Only a few counts were recorded for this clone. This chain links TRBV20-1 with TRBJ1-1, with D unresolved. The germline gives CDR1 DFQATT, CDR2 SNEGSKA (reference sequence). The CDR3 spans 11 residues. Trimming cost V 3 bases and J 6 bases, with 8 bases left between them. CDR3 nucleotides: TGCAGTGCTAGTAGGTTGGCTGAAGCTTTCTTT. Residues: CSASRLAEAFF.

This clone was seen more than once but under ten times. V usage is TRBV11-2 and J usage is TRBJ1-1; TRBD1 agrees at 7 bases. This CDR3 region has 14 residues. Germline trimming cut 5 bases from V and 2 bases from J; bases unmatched to any gene: 5. CDR1 is SGHAT, CDR2 FQNNGV, per germline. The CDR3 DNA reads TGTGCCAGCAGCCCAGACAGGGTAAACACTGAAGCTTTCTTT. Translated: CASSPDRVNTEAFF.

The rearrangement links TRBV6-5 to TRBJ1-6, with TRBD1 as a possible D gene (6 bases). In germline, CDR1 is MNHEY, CDR2 SVGAGI. V was clipped by 2 bases and J by 14 bases, with 22 bases between them. The CDR3 contains 16 residues. The CDR3 sequence: CASSYAGGGSQLTLHF. Here the CDR3 DNA reads TGTGCCAGCAGTTACGCGGGGGGCGGATCCCAGTTAACCCTCCACTTT.

This chain joins TRBV25-1 and TRBJ1-4; 7 nucleotides align to TRBD1. CDR1 MGHDK and CDR2 SYGVNS come from the germline V gene. J gave up 5 bases and V 4 bases, and 7 bases lay outside the gene matches. The CDR3 has 15 amino acids. The CDR3 DNA reads TGTGCCAGCAGTGCGGGGGACAGAAGGAATGAAAAACTGTTTTTT. Residues: CASSAGDRRNEKLFF. The variable domain in full, with the rest retrieved from reference TRBV25-1 and TRBJ1-4, is EADIYQTPRYLVIGTGKKITLECSQTMGHDKMYWYQQDPGMELHLIHYSYGVNSTEKGDLSSESTVSRIRTEHFPLTLESARPSHTSQYLCASSAGDRRNEKLFFGSGTQLSVL.

The chain combines TRBV6-1 with TRBJ2-7, with no clear D. The germline CDR1 and CDR2 sequences are MNHNS and SASEGT. The CDR3 length is 13 residues. V was trimmed by 2 bases and J by 3 bases, leaving 8 bases between them. The CDR3 DNA reads as TGTGCCAGCAGTGAAACCCAGGTCTACGAGCAGTACTTC. Its translation: CASSETQVYEQYF.

This rearrangement joins TRBV25-1 to TRBJ2-3; 9 bases are a match to TRBD1. The CDR3 is 12 amino acids. The junction had 2 bases not matched to a gene; V was cut back by 10 bases and J by 3 bases. The V gene's germline CDR1 is MGHDK and CDR2 SYGVNS. CDR3 loop: CATGQGTDTQYF. The CDR3 DNA sequence: TGTGCCACGGGACAGGGAACAGATACGCAGTATTTT.

The chain is built from TRBV5-6 and TRBJ1-3; D unclear. Germline assignment: CDR1 SGHDT and CDR2 YYEEEE. The CDR3 loop spans 14 amino acids. Trimming left V 1 base short and J 4 bases short, with 9 bases between. In nucleotides, the CDR3 is TGTGCCAGCAGCTTGTGGGGAGGAGGAAACACCATATATTTT. Translated, it gives CASSLWGGGNTIYF.

The genes are TRBV2 and TRBJ1-1; D is possibly TRBD1 (5 bases). Germline loops: CDR1 SNHLY, CDR2 FYNNEI. The CDR3 is 15 amino acids. Trimming left V 7 bases short and J 0 bases short, with 15 bases between. CDR3 sequence: CASNPSGALNTEAFF. The CDR3 DNA sequence: TGTGCCAGCAACCCCTCCGGGGCCCTGAACACTGAAGCTTTCTTT.

The V gene is TRBV4-2, the J gene TRBJ1-3; 7 positions match TRBD1. Unmatched junction bases numbered 12, after V lost 4 bases and J lost 6 bases. CDR1 LGHNA and CDR2 YNFKEQ come from the germline V gene. CDR3 length: 16 amino acids. As DNA, the CDR3 is TGTGCCAGCAGCCGCTCTGCGGGGACAGTGGAAAACACCATATATTTT. Its translation is CASSRSAGTVENTIYF.

The chain recombines TRBV27 with TRBJ2-5; D may be TRBD1 (5 bases). V lost 3 bases and J 2 bases, leaving 13 bases between the germline ends. The CDR3 length is 15 residues. Per germline, CDR1 MNHEY and CDR2 SMNVEV (reference sequence). Written as DNA, the CDR3 is TGTGCCAGCAGTTTGGCCGACAGCAAACAAGAGACCCAGTACTTC. Protein sequence: CASSLADSKQETQYF.

The count of this clone is one. The chain carries TRBV19 and TRBJ1-2; D ambiguous. Between the trimmed V and J ends, which lost 5 bases and 2 bases, there was a span of 9 bases. The CDR3 consists of 13 residues. The germline V gene has CDR1 LNHDA and CDR2 SQIVND (reference sequence). The CDR3 DNA reads TGTGCCAGTAGTCCAGCGGGAAACTATGGCTACACCTTC. Translated, it gives CASSPAGNYGYTF.

The chain carries TRBV13 and TRBJ2-7, with 10 bases aligning to TRBD1. Germline V lookup: CDR1 PRHDT, CDR2 FYEKMQ (reference sequence). After removal of 4 bases from V and 7 bases from J, the junction contained 7 bases not matched to a gene. The CDR3 is 14 residues long. The CDR3 loop reads CASSSRDRGGEQYF. CDR3 sequence (DNA): TGTGCCAGCAGCTCCCGGGACAGGGGCGGAGAGCAGTACTTC.

This clone was observed a single time. The chain couples TRBV5-8 to TRBJ1-6; 8 bases line up with TRBD1. Germline V lookup: CDR1 SGHTS, CDR2 YDEGEE. CDR3 size: 13 residues. The junction had 4 bases not matched to a gene; V was cut back by 7 bases and J by 7 bases. The CDR3 bases are TGTGCCAGCCAGGGGGCATGGAATTCACCCCTCCACTTT. Translation gives CASQGAWNSPLHF.

This chain uses TRBV6-5 with TRBJ1-2; D uncertain. V dropped 0 bases and J dropped 6 bases, with 8 bases sitting between them. Germline V gives CDR1 MNHEY, CDR2 SVGAGI. The CDR3 sequence is 13 residues long. The CDR3 sequence: CASSYSDTDGYTF. In DNA form, the CDR3 reads TGTGCCAGCAGTTACTCCGACACAGATGGCTACACCTTC.

The chain uses TRBV6-1 and TRBJ2-7, with D possibly TRBD1 on 6 matching bases. The CDR3 is 15 residues long. V lost 1 base, J lost 3 bases, and 13 bases lay in between. CDR1 is MNHNS, CDR2 SASEGT, per germline. CDR3 residues: CASSEGATGRYEQYF. The CDR3 DNA follows: TGTGCCAGCAGTGAAGGCGCCACAGGGCGCTACGAGCAGTACTTC.

This clone was detected once. This chain connects TRBV18 to TRBJ1-5, with a possible D match to TRBD1 (5 bases). V lost 4 bases, J lost 1 base, and 5 bases lay in between. Germline V gene sequence: CDR1 KGHSH, CDR2 LQKENI. The CDR3 runs to 13 residues. DNA of the CDR3: TGTGCCAGCTCACGGGGGAGCAATCAGCCCCAGCATTTT. It encodes CASSRGSNQPQHF.

The V and J genes are TRBV25-1 and TRBJ2-1, with TRBD1 matching over 8 bases. This CDR3 has 16 residues. V lost 6 bases and J lost 8; bases outside the gene matches: 15. Per germline, CDR1 MGHDK and CDR2 SYGVNS. DNA of the CDR3: TGTGCCAGCAGGGGGTACGGGACAGGACCGCCACATGAGCAGTTCTTC. Protein product: CASRGYGTGPPHEQFF.

This chain uses TRBV5-4 with TRBJ2-7, with a weak D call TRBD1 (6 bases). Germline CDR1 reads SGHNT; CDR2 reads YYREEE (reference sequence). Trimming removed 0 bases from V and 3 bases from J, with 13 bases in between. The CDR3 runs to 15 residues. The CDR3 DNA is TGTGCCAGCAGCTTGGTGGCAGGGGCCGACTACGAGCAGTACTTC. It is translated as CASSLVAGADYEQYF. Full variable domain (rest looked up from reference TRBV5-4 and TRBJ2-7): ETGVTQSPTHLIKTRGQQVTLRCSSQSGHNTVSWYQQALGQGPQFIFQYYREEENGRGNFPPRFSGLQFPNYSSELNVNALELDDSALYLCASSLVAGADYEQYFGPGTRLTVT.

The V gene is TRBV27, the J gene TRBJ1-5; D call uncertain. The CDR3 runs to 13 residues. V shed 5 bases and J shed 2 bases, with 7 bases lying between them. Germline V CDR1 and CDR2: MNHEY, SMNVEV (reference sequence). The CDR3 spells CASSVWGNQPQHF. The CDR3 region has the DNA TGTGCCAGCAGTGTTTGGGGCAATCAGCCCCAGCATTTT.